This TCR beta chain derives from a study of T cells in Graves' hyperthyroidism and ophthalmopathy. The V end was cut by 5 bases, the J end by 1 base, with 12 bases between. This CDR3 spans 15 amino acids. CDR1 is MNHEY and CDR2 is SMNVEV in the germline V gene (reference sequence). Recently diagnosed hyperthyroidism of less than 2 months' duration affected patients aged 18 to 65. Patients were excluded for uncontrolled infection, other autoimmune disease, pregnancy or lactation. Each diagnosis was grounded in clinical symptoms, serum thyroxine and TRAb, thyroid ultrasound, and orbital computed tomography. Ten or more counts support this clonotype. RNA transcripts gave rise to amplified TCR beta CDR3 regions. HTBI primers were employed in a first-round RT-PCR of the TCR CDR3. TCRdb redid the calling of the multiplex PCR reads with MiXCR, one entry per CDR3 protein. The table lists 350,000 to 400,000 distinct CDR3 sequences, 14% to 15% of them singletons.

The specimen sequenced was blood. The chain is built from TRBV27 and TRBJ2-1; TRBD2 is a possible D gene (6 bases). This sequence originates from a woman aged 25-40 years with Graves' hyperthyroidism. CDR3 DNA sequence: TGTGCCAGCAGTACCCCCGGACTATCCTACAATGAGCAGTTCTTC. It is translated as CASSTPGLSYNEQFF.